This entry concerns a single TCR beta chain. This entry belongs to a study of shared clonotypes between healthy human individuals. Unsorted PBMC DNA was sequenced on ten immunoSEQ deep assay plates. Produced via immunoSEQ multiplex PCR; TCRdb's table is partial and in-frame only. Found here are fewer than 550,000 clones, 60% to 80% of them singletons; the top ten hold under 15%. CDR1 and CDR2 from the germline V gene are SGHDT and YYEEEE. The CDR3 extends over 14 amino acids. The V and J ends lost 4 bases and 4 bases respectively, with 11 bases between them. The sample comprised PBMCs. This sequence originates from a woman aged 40 to 50 in good health. Some clones in this sample may be carry-over from other donors' samples. The chain combines TRBV5-6 with TRBJ1-4; D is perhaps TRBD1 (5 bases). The CDR3 reads CASSRRVLNEKLFF. CDR3 bases: TGTGCCAGCAGCCGCAGGGTCCTTAATGAAAAACTGTTTTTT.